A single TCR beta chain is shown here with its context. The antigen remains unidentified. Template switching with 5'RACE generated the TCR cDNA and added a universal primer site and UMIs. TCRdb reprocessed the 5' RACE reads with MiXCR, giving one entry per CDR3 protein. Here the sample spans 100,000 to 150,000 distinct CDR3 sequences, more than 6% being singletons. The sample comes from a study of T cells after yellow fever vaccination. The overall study: Fractions with few cells were prepared using SMART-Seq v4 Ultra Low Input. Study-level points and caveats: Most primary-vaccination clones reappeared after the booster (about 95% CD4, roughly 90% CD8). Repertoires obtained by FACS sorting could include abundant clonotypes that entered as contaminants from the bulk population.

J gave up 2 bases and V 4 bases, and 24 bases lay outside the gene matches. CDR3 size: 22 residues. Germline CDR1 reads DFQATT; CDR2 reads SNEGSKA (reference sequence). This clonotype originated in a man aged 18-30 years who received the YFV17D yellow fever vaccine. Source: CD4+ T cells sorted from PBMCs, taken 9 to 11 days after the first yellow fever vaccination. The V call is TRBV20-1, the J call TRBJ2-3, with 13 bases matching TRBD2. The CDR3 is CSANPNQIPPRTSGGPTDTQYF. Written as DNA, the CDR3 is TGCAGTGCTAACCCGAATCAGATACCCCCCCGGACTAGCGGGGGCCCCACAGATACGCAGTATTTT.